A selection of T cell receptor beta chains follows, all from one sample in a study of blood T cell repertoires in COVID-19. The data were produced by immunoSEQ multiplex PCR, yet TCRdb's version contains in-frame clones alone and is incomplete. The repertoire consists of just over 300,000 clones, with over 85% occurring once and the leading ten covering less than 2%. The source material was peripheral blood. These receptors came from a woman aged 25 to 39 with COVID-19, enrolled during active disease. Each CDR3 is given with its conserved first and last residue. Fields, in order: J gene, clone size, V gene, D gene, CDR3 DNA, CDR3 protein. The D gene is left open where the match is weak. A clone size is listed for some rows: how often the clone was seen (once, few, many), or a class if it is expanded.

TRBJ1-3 NA TRBV3-1/TRBV3-2 NA TGTGCCAGCAGCCAAATAGGAAACACCATATATTTT CASSQIGNTIYF
TRBJ1-2 NA TRBV16 TRBD1 TGTGCCAGCAGCCCCAACCGACAGGGGGATGGCTACACCTTC CASSPNRQGDGYTF
TRBJ1-1 NA TRBV5-6 NA TGTGCCAGCAGCCCTCCAACAGGGATCGGCACTGAAGCTTTCTTT CASSPPTGIGTEAFF
TRBJ1-1 NA TRBV4-2 NA TGTGCCAGCAGCCAAGATAGGGGAACCCCGGATCACACTGAAGCTTTCTTT CASSQDRGTPDHTEAFF
TRBJ2-7 NA TRBV4-3 TRBD1 TGCGCCAGCAGCCAAGGGACAGGGGGATCCTACGAGCAGTACTTC CASSQGTGGSYEQYF
TRBJ1-2 NA TRBV14 NA TGTGCCAGCAGCCGGGACGGGAGGAGGGCTGGCTACACCTTC CASSRDGRRAGYTF
TRBJ1-6 NA TRBV11-3 TRBD1 TGTGCCAGCAGCTTAGCCGGGACAGAGAATTCACCCCTCCACTTT CASSLAGTENSPLHF
TRBJ2-7 few TRBV4-2 TRBD1 TGTGCCAGCAGCCAAGCGGGACAGGGAGAAGCCTACGAGCAGTACTTC CASSQAGQGEAYEQYF
TRBJ1-1 NA TRBV5-4 NA TGTGCCAGCAGCCCCGGACAGATCACTGAAGCTTTCTTT CASSPGQITEAFF
TRBJ2-7 NA TRBV6-2/TRBV6-3 NA TGTGCCAGCACCCCCCAGGGATCCGAGCAGTACTTC CASTPQGSEQYF
TRBJ2-7 NA TRBV11-2 NA TGTGCCAGCAGCTTAGATCGTCGGGGAGAGTACTTC CASSLDRRGEYF
TRBJ1-1 NA TRBV3-1/TRBV3-2 NA TGTGCCAGCAGCCGAGATGGAGGGAGCTCTGAAGCTTTCTTT CASSRDGGSSEAFF
TRBJ1-4 once TRBV7-9 NA TGTGCCAGCAGCTTAATACGGGAGGGAAAACTGTTTTTT CASSLIREGKLFF
TRBJ1-1 once TRBV3-1/TRBV3-2 TRBD1 TGTGCCAGCAGCCACTCTGGGACAGCAAACACTGAAGCTTTCTTT CASSHSGTANTEAFF
TRBJ1-1 NA TRBV5-4 TRBD1 TGTGCCAGCAGCTCCGGGACAGGGAGAGTCACTGAAGCTTTCTTT CASSSGTGRVTEAFF
TRBJ2-3 once TRBV18 NA TGTGCCAGCTCACCACCTTCTTCTCCTAATACGCAGTATTTT CASSPPSSPNTQYF
TRBJ1-2 NA TRBV9 NA TGTGCCAGCAGCGTAGAGACAGACGGCTATGGCTACACCTTC CASSVETDGYGYTF
TRBJ1-2 NA TRBV18 TRBD1 TGTGCCAGCTCACCGCAGGGGGCGAGTGGCTACACCTTC CASSPQGASGYTF
TRBJ1-6 NA TRBV7-6 TRBD1 TGTGCCAGCAGCCCAGGGACAGGGTGGGATTCACCCCTCCACTTT CASSPGTGWDSPLHF
TRBJ2-3 NA TRBV6-2/TRBV6-3 TRBD1 TGTGCCAGCAGTTACGCGGGACAGGGTGGCATCGATACGCAGTATTTT CASSYAGQGGIDTQYF
TRBJ1-2 NA TRBV28 TRBD1 TGTGCCAGCCTACTATCCGGGACAGGGAATGGCTACACCTTC CASLLSGTGNGYTF
TRBJ1-1 NA TRBV9 TRBD1 TGTGCCAGCAGCCTCACAGGGGGGACAGGGCTCATGAACACTGAAGCTTTCTTT CASSLTGGTGLMNTEAFF